This T cell receptor beta chain was identified during a study of OX40 agonist ivuxolimab in advanced cancers. The wider study: Three individuals attained partial responses, comprising one hepatocellular carcinoma case and two cutaneous melanoma cases.

Trimming removed 4 bases from V and 5 bases from J, with 13 bases in between. CDR1 is SGHTA and CDR2 is FQGNSA in the germline V gene. CDR3 length: 14 amino acids. Systemic immunosuppression or a history of autoimmune disease excluded patients. Cycle 7 day 1, cycle 4 day 1, and baseline were the timepoints at which blood was sampled. For this clone: Antigen unknown.

Findings and limits, study-wide: Partial responders at 0.1-3.0 mg/kg had among the lowest clonal expansion.

Produced via immunoSEQ multiplex PCR; TCRdb's table is partial and in-frame only. The top ten clones hold approximately 1.3% of a sample with around 64,000 clones, 70% to 90% of them seen once. The sample was CD4+ or CD8+ T cells sorted from blood, taken in a trial of the OX40 agonist ivuxolimab. This chain joins TRBV7-2 and TRBJ2-3; possibly TRBD2 for D (5 bases). The TCR comes from an adult with an advanced solid tumor such as melanoma, head and neck, liver or kidney cancer. The chain's CDR3 is CASSSSAGIDTQYF. The CDR3 DNA reads TGTGCCAGCAGCTCCTCGGCCGGGATAGATACGCAGTATTTT.